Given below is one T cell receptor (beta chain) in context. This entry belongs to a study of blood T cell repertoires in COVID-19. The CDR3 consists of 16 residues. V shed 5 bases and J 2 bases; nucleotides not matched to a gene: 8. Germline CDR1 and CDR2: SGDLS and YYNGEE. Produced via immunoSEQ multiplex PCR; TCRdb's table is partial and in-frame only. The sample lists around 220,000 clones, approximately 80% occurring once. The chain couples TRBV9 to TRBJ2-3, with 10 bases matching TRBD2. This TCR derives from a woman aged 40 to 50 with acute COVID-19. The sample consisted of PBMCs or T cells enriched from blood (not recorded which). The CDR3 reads CASSTRAGGDTDTQYF. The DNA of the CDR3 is TGTGCCAGCAGTACTCGAGCGGGGGGGGACACAGATACGCAGTATTTT.